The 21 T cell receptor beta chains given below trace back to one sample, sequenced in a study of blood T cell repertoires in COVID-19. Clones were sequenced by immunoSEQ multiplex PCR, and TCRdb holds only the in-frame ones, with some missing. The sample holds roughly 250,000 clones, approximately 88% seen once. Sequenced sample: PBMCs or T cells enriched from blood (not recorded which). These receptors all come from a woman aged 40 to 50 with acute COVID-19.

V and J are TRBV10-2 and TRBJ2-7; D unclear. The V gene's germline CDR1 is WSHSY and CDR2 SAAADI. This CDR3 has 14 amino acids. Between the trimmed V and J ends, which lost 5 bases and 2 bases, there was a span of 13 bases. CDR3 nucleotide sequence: TGCGCCAGCAGTCACCTCCCCAGGACCTACGAGCAGTACTTC. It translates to CASSHLPRTYEQYF.

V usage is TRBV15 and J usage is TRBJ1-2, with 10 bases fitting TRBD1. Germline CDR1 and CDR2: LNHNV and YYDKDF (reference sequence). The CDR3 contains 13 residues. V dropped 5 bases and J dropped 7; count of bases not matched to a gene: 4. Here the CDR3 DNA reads TGTGCCACCAGCGGTGGGACAGGGGCTGGCTACACCTTC. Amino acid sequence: CATSGGTGAGYTF.

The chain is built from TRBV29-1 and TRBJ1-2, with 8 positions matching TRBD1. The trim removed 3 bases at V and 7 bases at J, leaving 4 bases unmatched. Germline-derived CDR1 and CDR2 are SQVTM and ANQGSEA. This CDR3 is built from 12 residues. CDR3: CSVEAGGGGYTF. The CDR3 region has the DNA TGCAGCGTTGAGGCAGGGGGCGGTGGCTACACCTTC.

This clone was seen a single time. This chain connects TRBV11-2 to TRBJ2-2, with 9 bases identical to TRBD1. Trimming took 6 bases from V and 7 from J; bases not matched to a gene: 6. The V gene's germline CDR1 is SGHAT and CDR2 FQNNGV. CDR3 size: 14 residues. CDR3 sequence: CASSLQGAGGELFF. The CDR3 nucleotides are TGTGCCAGCAGTTTACAGGGGGCGGGCGGGGAGCTGTTTTTT.

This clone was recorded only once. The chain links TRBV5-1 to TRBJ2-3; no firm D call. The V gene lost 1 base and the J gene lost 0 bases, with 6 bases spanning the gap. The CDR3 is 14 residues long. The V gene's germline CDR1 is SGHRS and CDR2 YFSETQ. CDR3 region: CASSLFPSTDTQYF. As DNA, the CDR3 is TGCGCCAGCAGCTTGTTCCCTAGCACAGATACGCAGTATTTT.

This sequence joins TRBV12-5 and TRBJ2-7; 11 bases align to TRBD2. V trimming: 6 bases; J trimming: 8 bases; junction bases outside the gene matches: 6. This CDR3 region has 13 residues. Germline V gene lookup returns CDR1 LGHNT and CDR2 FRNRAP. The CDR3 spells CASGASGRPQQYV. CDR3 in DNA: TGTGCTAGTGGCGCTAGCGGGAGGCCCCAGCAGTACGTC.

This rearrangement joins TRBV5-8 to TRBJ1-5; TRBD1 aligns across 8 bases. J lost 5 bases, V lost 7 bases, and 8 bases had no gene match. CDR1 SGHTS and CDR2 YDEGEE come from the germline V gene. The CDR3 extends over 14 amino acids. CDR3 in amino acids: CASDDTGGYQPQHF. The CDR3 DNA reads TGTGCCAGCGACGATACAGGGGGTTATCAGCCCCAGCATTTT.

CDR3 region: CASSFTYGQPQHF. The CDR3 DNA is TGTGCCAGCAGTTTCACCTACGGGCAGCCCCAGCATTTT. The chain uses TRBV12-3 or TRBV12-4 and TRBJ1-5, with D unresolved. The CDR3 totals 13 residues. V lost 3 bases and J 7 bases, leaving 10 bases between the germline ends.

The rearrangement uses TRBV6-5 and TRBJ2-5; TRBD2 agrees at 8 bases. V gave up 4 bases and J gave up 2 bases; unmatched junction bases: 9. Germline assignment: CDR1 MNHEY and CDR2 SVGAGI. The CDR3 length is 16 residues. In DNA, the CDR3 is TGTGCCAGCAGTTGGGCGGGAGGAAGCTCACAAGAGACCCAGTACTTC. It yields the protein CASSWAGGSSQETQYF.

CDR3 in amino acids: CASSYGRLAGTETQYF. The CDR3 DNA reads TGTGCCAGCAGTTACGGTCGGCTAGCGGGTACAGAGACCCAGTACTTC. This sequence joins TRBV6-2 or TRBV6-3 and TRBJ2-5; 8 nucleotides match TRBD2. J was trimmed by 4 bases and V by 2 bases; bases with no gene match: 9. CDR1 MNHEY and CDR2 SVGEGT come from the germline V gene. The CDR3 runs 16 residues.

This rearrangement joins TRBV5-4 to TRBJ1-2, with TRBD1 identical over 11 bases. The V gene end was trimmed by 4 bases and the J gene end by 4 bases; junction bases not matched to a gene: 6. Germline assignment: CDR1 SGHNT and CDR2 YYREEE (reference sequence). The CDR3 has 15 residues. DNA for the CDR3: TGTGCCAGCAGCCTCGGACAGGGGGCGAGCTATGGCTACACCTTC. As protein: CASSLGQGASYGYTF.

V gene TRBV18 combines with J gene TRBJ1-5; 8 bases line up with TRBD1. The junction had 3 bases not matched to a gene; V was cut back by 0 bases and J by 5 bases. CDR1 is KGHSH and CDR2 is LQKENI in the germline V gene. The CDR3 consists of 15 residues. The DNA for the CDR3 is TGTGCCAGCTCACCACCCGGACAGGGCCATCAGCCCCAGCATTTT. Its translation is CASSPPGQGHQPQHF.

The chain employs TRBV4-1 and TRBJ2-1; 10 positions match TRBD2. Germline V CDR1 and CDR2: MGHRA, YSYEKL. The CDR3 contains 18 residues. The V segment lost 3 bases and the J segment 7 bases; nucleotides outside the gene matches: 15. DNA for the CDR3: TGCGCCAGCAGCCAGCAAGCACCCCGTCTAGCGGGAGTGAATGAGCAGTTCTTC. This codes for CASSQQAPRLAGVNEQFF.

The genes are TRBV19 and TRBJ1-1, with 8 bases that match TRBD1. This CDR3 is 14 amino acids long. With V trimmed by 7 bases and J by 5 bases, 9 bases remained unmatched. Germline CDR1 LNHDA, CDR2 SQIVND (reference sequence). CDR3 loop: CASTWTGKGTEAFF. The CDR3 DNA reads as TGTGCCAGTACCTGGACAGGGAAGGGGACTGAAGCTTTCTTT.

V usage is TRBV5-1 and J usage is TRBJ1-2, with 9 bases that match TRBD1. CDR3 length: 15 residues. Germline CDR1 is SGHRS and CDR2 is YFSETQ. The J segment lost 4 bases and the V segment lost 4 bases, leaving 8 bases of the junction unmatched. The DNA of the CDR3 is TGCGCCAGCAGCCCCGGGACAGGGTTGGTCTATGGCTACACCTTC. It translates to CASSPGTGLVYGYTF.

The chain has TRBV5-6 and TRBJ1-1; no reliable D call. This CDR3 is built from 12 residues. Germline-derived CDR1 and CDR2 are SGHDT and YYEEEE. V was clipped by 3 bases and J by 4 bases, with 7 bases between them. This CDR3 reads CASSSPGTEAFF. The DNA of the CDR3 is TGTGCCAGCAGCTCGCCGGGCACTGAAGCTTTCTTT. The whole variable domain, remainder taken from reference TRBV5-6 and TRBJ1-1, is DAGVTQSPTHLIKTRGQQVTLRCSPKSGHDTVSWYQQALGQGPQFIFQYYEEEERQRGNFPDRFSGHQFPNYSSELNVNALLLGDSALYLCASSSPGTEAFFGQGTRLTVV.

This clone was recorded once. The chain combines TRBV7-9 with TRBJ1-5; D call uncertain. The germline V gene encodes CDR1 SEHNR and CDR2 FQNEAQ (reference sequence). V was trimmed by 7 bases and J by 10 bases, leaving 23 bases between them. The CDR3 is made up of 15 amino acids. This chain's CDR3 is CASTDTYTASSPQHF. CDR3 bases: TGTGCCAGCACCGATACTTATACAGCTAGCTCTCCCCAGCATTTT. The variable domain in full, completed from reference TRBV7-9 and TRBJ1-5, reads DTGVSQNPRHKITKRGQNVTFRCDPISEHNRLYWYRQTLGQGPEFLTYFQNEAQLEKSRLLSDRFSAERPKGSFSTLEIQRTEQGDSAMYLCASTDTYTASSPQHFGDGTRLSIL.

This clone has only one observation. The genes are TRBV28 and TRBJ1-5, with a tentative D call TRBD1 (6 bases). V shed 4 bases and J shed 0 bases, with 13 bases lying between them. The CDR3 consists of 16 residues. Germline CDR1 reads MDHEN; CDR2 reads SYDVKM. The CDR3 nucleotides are TGTGCCAGCAGTTCTGGGGGGGGGCATAGCAATCAGCCCCAGCATTTT. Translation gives CASSSGGGHSNQPQHF.

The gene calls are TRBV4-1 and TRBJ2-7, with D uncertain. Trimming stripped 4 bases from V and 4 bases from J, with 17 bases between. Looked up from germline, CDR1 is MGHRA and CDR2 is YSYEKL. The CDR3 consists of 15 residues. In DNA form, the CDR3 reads TGCGCCAGCAGCCTCCAAGATACGTCTCGGTACGAGCAGTACTTC. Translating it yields CASSLQDTSRYEQYF.

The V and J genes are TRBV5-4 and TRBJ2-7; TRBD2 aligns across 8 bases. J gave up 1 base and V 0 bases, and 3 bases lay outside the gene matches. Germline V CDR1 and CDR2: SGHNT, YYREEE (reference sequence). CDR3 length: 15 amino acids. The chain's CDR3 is CASSLDGLASYEQYV. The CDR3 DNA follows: TGTGCCAGCAGCTTGGATGGACTAGCTTCCTACGAGCAGTACGTC.

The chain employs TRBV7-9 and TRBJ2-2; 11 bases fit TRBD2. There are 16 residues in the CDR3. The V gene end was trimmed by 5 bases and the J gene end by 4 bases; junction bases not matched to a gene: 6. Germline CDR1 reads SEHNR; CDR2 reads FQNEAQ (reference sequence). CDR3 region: CASSLSGLAVTGELFF. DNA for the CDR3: TGTGCCAGCAGCCTGTCGGGACTAGCGGTCACCGGGGAGCTGTTTTTT.